This TCR beta chain was documented in a study of blood T cell repertoires in COVID-19. Background on the study: The United States, Italy and Spain were the sources of the acute and convalescent COVID-19 samples. Sources were T cells, B-cell-depleted T cells, or PBMCs; the material itself was cDNA or gDNA.

CDR1 and CDR2 (germline): LNHDA, SQIVND (reference sequence). CDR3 size: 15 residues. Trimming took 7 bases from V and 0 from J, leaving 13 bases between them. In the original workflow: Amplification with reference gene primers provided the estimates of nucleated cell counts. This table comes from immunoSEQ multiplex PCR, and its TCRdb copy is limited to in-frame clones, with some not included. V and J calls and clone size are given by that table; D and trimming were obtained from the DNA. Of 98,000 or so clones in the sample, 85% to 90% were seen once. This chain connects TRBV19 to TRBJ1-5; no definite D call. This receptor was obtained from a human donor in a cohort sampled during active COVID-19. Sequencing was performed on peripheral blood. CDR3 region: CASTPLSLSNQPQHF. As DNA, the CDR3 is TGTGCCAGTACCCCCCTGAGTCTTAGCAATCAGCCCCAGCATTTT.